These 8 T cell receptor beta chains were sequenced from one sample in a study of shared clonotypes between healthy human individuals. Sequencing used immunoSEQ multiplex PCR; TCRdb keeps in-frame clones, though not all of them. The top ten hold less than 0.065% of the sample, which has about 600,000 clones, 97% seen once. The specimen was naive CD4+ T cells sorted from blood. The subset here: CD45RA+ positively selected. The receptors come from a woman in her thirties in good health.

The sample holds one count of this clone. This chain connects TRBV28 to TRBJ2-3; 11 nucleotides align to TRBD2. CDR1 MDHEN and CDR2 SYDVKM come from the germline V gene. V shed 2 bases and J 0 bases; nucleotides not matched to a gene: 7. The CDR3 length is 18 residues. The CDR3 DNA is TGTGCCAGCAGTTTACTGACTAGCGGGAAAAGAAGCACAGATACGCAGTATTTT. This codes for CASSLLTSGKRSTDTQYF. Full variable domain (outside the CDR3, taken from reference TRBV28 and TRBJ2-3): DVKVTQSSRYLVKRTGEKVFLECVQDMDHENMFWYRQDPGLGLRLIYFSYDVKMKEKGDIPEGYSVSREKKERFSLILESASTNQTSMYLCASSLLTSGKRSTDTQYFGPGTRLTVL.

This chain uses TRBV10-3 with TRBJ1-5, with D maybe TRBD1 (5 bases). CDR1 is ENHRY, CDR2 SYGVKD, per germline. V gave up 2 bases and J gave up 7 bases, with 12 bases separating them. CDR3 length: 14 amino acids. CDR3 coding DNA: TGTGCCATCAGTGAGGGCCAGGGTGAACAGCCCCAGCATTTT. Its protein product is CAISEGQGEQPQHF.

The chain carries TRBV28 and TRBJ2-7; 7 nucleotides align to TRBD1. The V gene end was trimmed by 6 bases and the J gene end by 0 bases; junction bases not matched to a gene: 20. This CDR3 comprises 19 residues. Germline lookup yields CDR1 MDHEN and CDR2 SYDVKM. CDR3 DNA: TGTGCCAGCAGCCCCTTAAGGGGACAGTCCCTCTTCAGCTCCTACGAGCAGTACTTC. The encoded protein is CASSPLRGQSLFSSYEQYF.

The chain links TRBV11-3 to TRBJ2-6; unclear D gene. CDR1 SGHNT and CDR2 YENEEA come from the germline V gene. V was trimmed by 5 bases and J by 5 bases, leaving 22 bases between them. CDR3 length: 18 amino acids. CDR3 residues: CASSAKQSRQSRANVLTF. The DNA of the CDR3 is TGTGCCAGCAGCGCTAAACAATCTCGACAAAGTCGGGCCAACGTCCTGACTTTC.

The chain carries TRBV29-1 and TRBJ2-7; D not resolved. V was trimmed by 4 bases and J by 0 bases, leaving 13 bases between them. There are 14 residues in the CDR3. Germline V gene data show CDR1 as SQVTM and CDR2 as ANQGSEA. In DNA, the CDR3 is TGCAGCGTTGTATTGCAACGAAACTCCTACGAGCAGTACTTC. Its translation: CSVVLQRNSYEQYF.

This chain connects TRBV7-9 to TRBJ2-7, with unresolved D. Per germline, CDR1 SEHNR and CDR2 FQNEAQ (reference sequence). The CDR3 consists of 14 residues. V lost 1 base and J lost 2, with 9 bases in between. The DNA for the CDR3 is TGTGCCAGCAGCTTAGATCTGGTTGCCTACGAGCAGTACTTC. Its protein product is CASSLDLVAYEQYF.

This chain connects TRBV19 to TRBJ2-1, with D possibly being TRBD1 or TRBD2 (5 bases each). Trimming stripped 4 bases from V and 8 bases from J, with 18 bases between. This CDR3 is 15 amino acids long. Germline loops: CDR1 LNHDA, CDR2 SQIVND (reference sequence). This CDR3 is CASSNPQRGSYEQFF. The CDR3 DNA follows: TGTGCCAGTAGTAATCCGCAGAGGGGTAGCTATGAGCAGTTCTTC.

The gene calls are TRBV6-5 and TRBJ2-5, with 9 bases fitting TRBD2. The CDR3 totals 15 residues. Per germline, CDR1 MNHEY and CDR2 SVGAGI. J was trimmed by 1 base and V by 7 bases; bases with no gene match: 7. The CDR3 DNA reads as TGTGCCAGCACGAGTCTAGCGGGACCCCAAGAGACCCAGTACTTC. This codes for CASTSLAGPQETQYF.